This T cell receptor beta chain was retrieved from a study of cytomegalovirus exposure and HLA in healthy donors. General study points: There were around 160 TCR beta chains listed as cytomegalovirus-associated. Association of roughly 17,000 TCR beta sequences with HLA alleles was found at 0.05 false discovery rate in a later analysis. An analysis was carried out at a later point. It showed that HLA-associated TCR beta chains were more clonally expanded than equally common non-associated chains.

CDR3 length: 14 residues. The V gene lost 5 bases and the J gene lost 0 bases, with 13 bases spanning the gap. Looked up from germline, CDR1 is SQVTM and CDR2 is ANQGSEA. This clone came up once. The antigen remains unidentified. Amplification used 60 Vbeta primers and 13 Jbeta primers. Clones were sequenced by immunoSEQ multiplex PCR, and TCRdb holds only the in-frame ones, with some missing. The profile shows about 210,000 clones, roughly 90% of them singletons. The chain employs TRBV29-1 and TRBJ1-1; TRBD1 is a possible D gene (5 bases). Sequencing was carried out using PBMCs. The receptor's source is a woman between 25 and 40 years old in good health and CMV-seronegative. The CDR3 DNA reads as TGCAGCGTTTCTATGACAGCTATGAACACTGAAGCTTTCTTT. It encodes CSVSMTAMNTEAFF.